The 24 T cell receptor beta chains reported below all come from one sample, sequenced in a study of blood T cell repertoires in COVID-19. TCRdb's copy holds only in-frame clones and misses some; the assay was immunoSEQ multiplex PCR. This table holds about 300,000 clones, approximately 84% found once. Specimen: PBMCs or T cells enriched from blood (not recorded which). The receptors stem from a man aged 25 to 40 who had recovered from COVID-19.

This clone was detected only a few times. The chain uses TRBV3-1 (or the pseudogene TRBV3-2) and TRBJ2-7; a weak D match, TRBD1 (5 bases). This CDR3 has 13 amino acids. V lost 0 bases, J lost 3 bases, and 6 bases lay in between. Germline V gene lookup returns CDR1 LGHDT and CDR2 YNNKEL (reference sequence). Here the CDR3 reads CASSQDRVYEQYF. In DNA, the CDR3 is TGTGCCAGCAGCCAAGACAGGGTCTACGAGCAGTACTTC.

This clone has just a few counts. CDR3 nucleotide sequence: TGCGCCAGTAATTCCCGGACAGGGGGCACTGAAGCTTTCTTT. Its translation is CASNSRTGGTEAFF. The chain couples TRBV5-1 to TRBJ1-1, with 10 bases fitting TRBD1. J lost 4 bases, V lost 8 bases, and 8 bases had no gene match. The CDR3 is 14 residues long. The germline gives CDR1 SGHRS, CDR2 YFSETQ.

V usage is TRBV19 and J usage is TRBJ2-7; 8 bases match TRBD1. The CDR3 has 15 residues. Germline values: CDR1 LNHDA, CDR2 SQIVND (reference sequence). The ends lost 0 bases at V and 4 bases at J; junction bases unmatched: 5. DNA for the CDR3: TGTGCCAGTAGTATAGATCAGCGACAGGGGTACGAGCAGTACTTC. Its protein is CASSIDQRQGYEQYF.

This clone was found once. The J gene is TRBJ2-7, the V gene TRBV5-1; D unclear. This CDR3 spans 14 amino acids. Trimming stripped 2 bases from V and 2 bases from J, with 11 bases between. Germline values: CDR1 SGHRS, CDR2 YFSETQ. The CDR3 here is CASSFGAEAYEQYF. The CDR3 DNA sequence: TGCGCCAGCAGCTTTGGTGCAGAAGCCTACGAGCAGTACTTC.

The chain recombines TRBV10-2 with TRBJ2-5; weak D call: TRBD2 (5 bases). Germline CDR1 is WSHSY and CDR2 is SAAADI. V was cut by 4 bases and J by 1 base, with 10 bases left in between. The CDR3 spans 14 residues. This CDR3 is CASSGERSQETQYF. CDR3 nucleotides: TGCGCCAGCAGTGGGGAGCGGAGCCAAGAGACCCAGTACTTC.

The chain carries TRBV19 and TRBJ2-5, with 11 nucleotides matching TRBD2. With V trimmed by 5 bases and J by 5 bases, 10 bases remained unmatched. The CDR3 covers 16 residues. Germline loops: CDR1 LNHDA, CDR2 SQIVND (reference sequence). The CDR3 is CASSPELAGGSETQYF. The CDR3 coding sequence is TGTGCCAGTAGTCCCGAGCTAGCGGGAGGCTCCGAGACCCAGTACTTC.

This chain joins TRBV9 and TRBJ2-6; tentative D call: TRBD1 (5 bases). Germline V gene sequence: CDR1 SGDLS, CDR2 YYNGEE. With 5 bases removed from V and 3 bases from J, the gap between germline ends came to 12 bases. The CDR3 sequence is 15 residues long. This chain's CDR3 is CASSIPGYGANVLTF. The DNA for the CDR3 is TGTGCCAGCAGTATTCCAGGGTATGGGGCCAACGTCCTGACTTTC.

The chain recombines TRBV9 with TRBJ2-1; 13 nucleotides match TRBD2. V lost 1 base, J lost 7 bases, and 5 bases stayed unmatched. In germline, CDR1 is SGDLS, CDR2 YYNGEE. This CDR3 is 16 amino acids long. The chain's CDR3 is CASSVPTSGGANEQFF. The CDR3 DNA is TGTGCCAGCAGCGTACCAACTAGCGGGGGGGCGAATGAGCAGTTCTTC.

This clone appeared a few times. The V call is TRBV9, the J call TRBJ2-2; D is possibly TRBD1 (6 bases). CDR1 and CDR2 (germline): SGDLS, YYNGEE. V was shortened by 1 base and J by 5 bases, with 15 bases between the two germline ends. The CDR3 covers 16 residues. For the CDR3, the DNA is TGTGCCAGCAGCGTAACTGCGGGCAGGGGTACCGGGGAGCTGTTTTTT. Translating gives CASSVTAGRGTGELFF. Combining the CDR3 with reference TRBV9 and TRBJ2-2 gives the whole variable domain DSGVTQTPKHLITATGQRVTLRCSPRSGDLSVYWYQQSLDQGLQFLIQYYNGEERAKGNILERFSAQQFPDLHSELNLSSLELGDSALYFCASSVTAGRGTGELFFGEGSRLTVL.

This CDR3 reads CASSQEMGLGFPDTQYF. The CDR3, as DNA: TGCGCCAGCAGCCAAGAAATGGGACTGGGATTCCCAGATACGCAGTATTTT. The chain employs TRBV4-1 and TRBJ2-3; tentative D call: TRBD2 (6 bases). This CDR3 comprises 17 residues. Germline CDR1 and CDR2: MGHRA and YSYEKL. The V end lost 0 bases, the J end lost 4 bases, and 17 bases lay between the germline ends.

V gene TRBV11-2 combines with J gene TRBJ1-2; 7 positions match TRBD1. V lost 5 bases to trimming and J lost 8 bases; unmatched junction nucleotides: 5. Germline-derived CDR1 and CDR2 are SGHAT and FQNNGV. This CDR3 has 12 residues. The CDR3 protein is CASSQGTVGYTF. CDR3 in DNA: TGTGCCAGCAGCCAAGGGACAGTCGGCTACACCTTC.

The chain has TRBV7-9 and TRBJ2-1, with D possibly being TRBD2 (7 bases). This CDR3 region has 17 residues. CDR1 SEHNR and CDR2 FQNEAQ come from the germline V gene (reference sequence). V was trimmed by 0 bases and J by 8 bases, leaving 20 bases between them. The CDR3 coding sequence is TGTGCCAGCAGCTTAGCAGGGGGGGGCCCTAGGGAGGATGAGCAGTTCTTC. Protein sequence: CASSLAGGGPREDEQFF.

This chain joins TRBV24-1 and TRBJ2-2, with D perhaps TRBD1 (6 bases). The germline V gene has CDR1 KGHDR and CDR2 SFDVKD. The CDR3 totals 13 residues. V was trimmed by 10 bases and J by 3 bases, leaving 11 bases between them. The CDR3 loop is CATRQADTGELFF. The CDR3 DNA sequence: TGTGCCACAAGACAGGCGGACACCGGGGAGCTGTTTTTT.

A few counts support this clone. This chain uses TRBV4-1 with TRBJ1-2, with 8 bases matching TRBD1. Losses at the gene ends were 6 bases for V and 4 bases for J; bases not matched to a gene: 4. This CDR3 contains 13 residues. CDR1 and CDR2 from the germline V gene are MGHRA and YSYEKL. For the CDR3, the DNA is TGCGCCAGCAGGCGGACAGGGACCTATGGCTACACCTTC. Protein: CASRRTGTYGYTF.

This chain joins TRBV5-6 and TRBJ1-6; 10 bases align to TRBD1. Germline loops: CDR1 SGHDT, CDR2 YYEEEE. V trimming: 4 bases; J trimming: 7 bases; junction bases outside the gene matches: 11. The CDR3 length is 17 residues. The CDR3 loop reads CASSRGGTGVFNSPLHF. The CDR3 DNA follows: TGTGCCAGCAGCAGAGGTGGGACAGGGGTTTTCAATTCACCCCTCCACTTT.

The J gene is TRBJ2-5, the V gene TRBV5-4, with D possibly TRBD1 on 6 matching bases. Germline-derived CDR1 and CDR2 are SGHNT and YYREEE (reference sequence). This CDR3 is built from 14 residues. The V end was cut by 2 bases, the J end by 2 bases, with 10 bases between. The chain's CDR3 is CASSLQGQQETQYF. The CDR3 nucleotides read TGTGCCAGCAGCTTACAAGGACAGCAAGAGACCCAGTACTTC.

This clone has just one count. CDR3 in DNA: TGTGCCAGCAGCGTAGGGACTATCCGACAAGAGACCCAGTACTTC. Protein sequence: CASSVGTIRQETQYF. This chain uses TRBV3-1 (or the pseudogene TRBV3-2) with TRBJ2-5, with TRBD2 identical over 7 bases. The germline CDR1 and CDR2 sequences are LGHDT and YNNKEL (reference sequence). The CDR3 has 15 residues. V gave up 5 bases and J gave up 2 bases; unmatched junction bases: 8.

This clone was picked up a small number of times. The chain recombines TRBV24-1 with TRBJ1-3; no clear D gene. The germline V gene has CDR1 KGHDR and CDR2 SFDVKD. This CDR3 region has 14 residues. V gave up 1 base and J gave up 4 bases, with 7 bases separating them. Here the CDR3 DNA reads TGTGCCACCAGTGATTTTCTCGGGGGAAACACCATATATTTT. Protein sequence: CATSDFLGGNTIYF.

Turning to this clone: A junction boundary mismatches the germline segment, possibly from a read error. This chain links TRBV5-1 with TRBJ1-5; D may be TRBD1 (5 bases). CDR3 size: 15 residues. Germline assignment: CDR1 SGHRS and CDR2 YFSETQ. The CDR3, as DNA: TGCGCCAGCAGGTTGGAAGGGGCGAGCAATCAGCCCCAGCATTTT. Translated: CASRLEGASNQPQHF.

The genes are TRBV29-1 and TRBJ1-1; TRBD1 might be the D (6 bases). Germline lookup yields CDR1 SQVTM and CDR2 ANQGSEA. Trimming took off 3 bases at V and 1 base at J, with 9 bases between the two ends. This CDR3 comprises 13 residues. The CDR3 protein is CSVEGHQNTEAFF. CDR3 DNA sequence: TGCAGCGTTGAGGGACATCAGAACACTGAAGCTTTCTTT.

The genes are TRBV7-2 and TRBJ2-3, with 7 bases aligning to TRBD2. CDR1 is SGHTA and CDR2 is FQGNSA in the germline V gene. J lost 5 bases, V lost 6 bases, and 8 bases had no gene match. CDR3 size: 14 residues. The CDR3 sequence is CASRQGLGLDTQYF. The CDR3 region has the DNA TGTGCCAGCAGACAAGGACTAGGGTTAGATACGCAGTATTTT.

This rearrangement joins TRBV25-1 to TRBJ1-1, with 7 bases matching TRBD1. Looked up from germline, CDR1 is MGHDK and CDR2 is SYGVNS. The J segment lost 1 base and the V segment lost 1 base, leaving 3 bases of the junction unmatched. This CDR3 has 15 amino acids. DNA for the CDR3: TGTGCCAGCAGTGAATTGAGGGACAGGAACACTGAAGCTTTCTTT. Protein: CASSELRDRNTEAFF.

The V and J genes are TRBV5-4 and TRBJ2-7; 8 bases match TRBD2. V gave up 10 bases and J gave up 1 base; unmatched junction bases: 4. The CDR3 totals 12 residues. The V gene's germline CDR1 is SGHNT and CDR2 YYREEE (reference sequence). DNA for the CDR3: TGTGCCCAGCGGGAGCGGTCCTACGAGCAGTACTTC. Translated: CAQRERSYEQYF.

The CDR3 coding sequence is TGCGCCAGCAGCCAAGAACAGGGGGTTTCCTACGAGCAGTACTTC. Protein sequence: CASSQEQGVSYEQYF. The chain is built from TRBV4-1 and TRBJ2-7; the match to TRBD1 covers 8 bases. V was clipped by 0 bases and J by 1 base; unmatched bases: 2. Germline CDR1 MGHRA, CDR2 YSYEKL. CDR3 length equals 15 residues.